This T cell receptor beta chain was sequenced for a study of shared clonotypes between healthy human individuals. Across the whole study: There were three CD4 naive, three CD4 memory, two CD8 naive and one CD8 memory plates per donor. Study-wide results and caveats: Blood was the only sampled material, and tissue repertoires likely differ.

Clones were read by immunoSEQ multiplex PCR, and TCRdb kept only the in-frame ones, dropping some. The sample includes roughly 2,300,000 clones, 85% to 95% seen only once; the top ten take around 0.35%. Healthy HIV-negative adults without recent acute infections or vaccinations served as donors. V gave up 4 bases and J gave up 8 bases; unmatched junction bases: 5. CDR1 SGHTA and CDR2 FQGTGA come from the germline V gene. The CDR3 totals 14 residues. Comment on this clone: Its specificity is not known.

Input material: naive CD4+ T cells from PBMCs. Subset defined: CD45RA+ positively selected. This clonotype was obtained from a man younger than 35 in good health. Some clones in this sample may be carry-over from other donors' samples. The V and J genes are TRBV7-3 and TRBJ2-3, with 11 bases aligning to TRBD2. The CDR3 nucleotides read TGTGCCAGCAGCTCCACTAGCGGGGGCGGTACGCAGTATTTT. Its translation is CASSSTSGGGTQYF.